This TCR beta chain comes out of a study of blood T cell repertoires in COVID-19. On the study more broadly: Material from acute and convalescent COVID-19 was sourced from the United States, Italy and Spain. Nucleic acid was either cDNA or gDNA, and it came from T cells, B-cell-depleted T cells, or PBMCs.

Germline-derived CDR1 and CDR2 are SGHTS and YDEGEE. There are 14 residues in the CDR3. V dropped 2 bases and J dropped 7 bases, with 15 bases sitting between them. Study processing details: From reference gene primer amplification, estimates of nucleated cell counts were derived. The data were produced by immunoSEQ multiplex PCR, yet TCRdb's version contains in-frame clones alone and is incomplete. Clone size and the V and J calls come from that table; the DNA yielded D and trimming. The data show around 250,000 clones, with about 83% seen just once and more than 1.5% held by the top ten. This clonotype originated in a man between 25 and 39 years old who had recovered from COVID-19. Sequencing was carried out using peripheral blood. The V call is TRBV5-8, the J call TRBJ1-2, with D possibly being TRBD1 (6 bases). CDR3 sequence (DNA): TGTGCCAGCAGCTTAGCCGGGACATCCAGTGGCTACACCTTC. It yields the protein CASSLAGTSSGYTF. Supplemented by reference TRBV5-8 and TRBJ1-2, the full variable domain reads EAGVTQSPTHLIKTRGQQATLRCSPISGHTSVYWYQQALGLGLQFLLWYDEGEERNRGNFPPRFSGRQFPNYSSELNVNALELEDSALYLCASSLAGTSSGYTFGSGTRLTVV.